The subject of this entry is one T cell receptor (beta chain). Its specific antigen is unknown. A much larger clone differs from this one at a single base, so this may be a read error. CDR1 and CDR2 are drawn from the germline V gene: SGHNT, YENEEA. The CDR3 measures 16 amino acids from cysteine to phenylalanine. Just the 48-base CDR3 DNA is kept, in frame starting at base 1. The data stem from a study of regulatory T cells in long-lasting Graves disease (dated by TCRdb to the early 2020s). Some background on the complete study: Patients with newly diagnosed Graves' disease had been on antithyroid drugs for under 3 months. The study was conducted in China and was registered as a clinical trial. A total of about 33 samples underwent TCR sequencing, from 13 patients with persistent Graves' disease and approximately 20 patients with newly diagnosed Graves' disease. Persistent Graves' disease patients were compared with newly diagnosed Graves' disease patients by peripheral blood TCR sequencing and RNA sequencing.

The library was prepared using multiplex PCR. The sequencer listed for this sample is Illumina HiSeq 4000. CDR3 regions were amplified by Arm-PCR with iRepertoire HTBI primers to construct TCR beta libraries. Before sequencing, the PCR products went through gel purification. The study's own analysis went as follows. Gene usage analysis of CDR3 amino acid clonotypes relied on the 55 to 80 TRBV and over 13 TRBJ segments identified across samples. Filtered high-quality paired reads were merged into contigs using COPE and FqMerger. BLAST was used to align contigs to the IMGT TRBV, TRBD and TRBJ reference genes, and CDR3 was defined following IMGT. Highly expanded clones were defined as clonotypes with a frequency above 0.1%. Shannon entropy was used to measure repertoire diversity, and the Gini coefficient was used to measure V-J evenness. A clonotype found in more than one individual was treated as public. TCRdb handled the public reads itself, with Q25 trimming in fastp and clone calling in MiXCR, and kept productive beta chains. Rows matching on CDR3 protein sequence are summarized as one entry with the most common DNA and genes. The V and J calls and clone size are TCRdb's, not the authors'. The sample profile shows 350,000 to 500,000 distinct CDR3 sequences; approximately 15% of them were found once. Jointly, the top ten make up roughly 18% of the sample.

Results the study describes overall, beyond this receptor: The small sample size was acknowledged by the authors as a limitation that may reduce accuracy. Preferential use of TRBV28, TRBJ1-2 and TRBJ2-5 was observed in persistent disease, whereas TRBV20-1 and TRBJ2-1 were favored in newly diagnosed disease. Sequencing and analysis were restricted to the TCR beta chain. More public clonotypes were shared among persistent patients (under 3,000) than among newly diagnosed patients (just under 1,000). Persistent Graves' disease patients showed lower TCR Shannon entropy and fewer highly expanded clones than newly diagnosed patients, suggesting clonal expansion. Peripheral blood alone was examined, since thyroid tissue, which constituted the primary lesion, could not be accessed.

Per the publication, the time point label means: newly diagnosed GD, antithyroid drugs for less than 3 months. For both TCR sequencing and RNA sequencing, RNA was extracted from PBMCs using TRIzol. Graves' disease was diagnosed according to American Thyroid Association guidelines. Recruitment of patients was carried out at an endocrinology department in Xi'an, China. From each patient, 8 to 10 milliliters of peripheral blood was collected into an EDTA anticoagulant tube. Ficoll Paque Plus density gradient separation was used to isolate PBMCs, and no further T cell sorting was performed. An Agilent 2100 Bioanalyzer and agarose gel were used to check RNA quality, while a NanoDrop 2000 measured RNA concentration. The data also belong to a second study, concerning T cells in Graves' hyperthyroidism and ophthalmopathy. The second paper states: A patient counted as having stable Graves' hyperthyroidism if no progression to ophthalmopathy occurred over 18 months of follow-up. The hyperthyroidism patients were between 18 and 65 years old and newly diagnosed, with a disease duration of less than 2 months. Patients with uncontrolled infections, other autoimmune diseases, pregnancy or lactation were excluded. Diagnoses were established on the basis of clinical symptoms, serum thyroxine and TRAb, thyroid ultrasound, and orbital computed tomography. The first round of RT-PCR for the TCR CDR3 was performed with the HTBI primer set and the Qiagen OneStep RT-PCR kit. Most expanded thyroid clonotypes (frequency above 0.001) were also found in blood, which suggests that blood repertoires may mirror thyroid immune responses. In cross-validation, a model built on a 13 V-J signature told ophthalmopathy apart from stable hyperthyroidism with just under 90% sensitivity and approximately 81% specificity, and in testing the same model reached 80%/75%. In validation, the model predicted progression to ophthalmopathy a median of about 5.9 months before onset, with over 60% sensitivity and roughly 77% specificity. To identify distinguishing TCR V-J signatures, a discovery cohort of 90 to 100 patients was used, comprising 40 to 45 with Graves' ophthalmopathy and approximately 57 with stable Graves' hyperthyroidism. Prospective prediction of ophthalmopathy was tested in an independent validation cohort of 18 to 20 hyperthyroidism patients and 15 to 17 patients who later progressed to ophthalmopathy. The approximately 97 discovery patients were randomly divided into training and test sets at a 7:3 ratio. Thyroid tissue and blood T-cell repertoires from six Graves' hyperthyroidism patients were also compared in the study. After sampling, hyperthyroidism patients received methimazole starting at 30 mg daily, and ophthalmopathy patients received high-dose intravenous methylprednisolone. The libraries were constructed in a second round of multiplex PCR and then size-selected and purified. Sequencing of the libraries was done on an Illumina HiSeq2000 using paired-end 100 bp reads. Raw data were processed with SOAPnuke, discarding reads with adapters, uncalled bases, mean Phred below 15, or no exact constant-primer or identifier match. COPE v1.2.5 was used to merge high-quality paired reads, and clonotypes were defined as unique nucleotide sequences. Clonotypes were aligned to IMGT TRBV, TRBD and TRBJ reference segments using MiTCR v1.1. Only V-J combinations with frequency above 0.0001, covering roughly 99% of repertoires, were analysed. A TCS score was defined as the ratio between F50 (clonal expansion) and ExV (chaos), using BLOSUM62-based TCRdist between CDR3 peptides within each V-J. Welch's t-statistics and random forest reduced around 520 V-J features to 13, which were used in a naive Bayes classifier (R e1071). Sample size was not statistically predetermined, and investigators were not blinded to group allocation. The paper reports TCR Vbeta CDR3 sequencing of some 140 peripheral blood samples: around 45 ophthalmopathy, roughly 74 hyperthyroidism and around 17 progressor patients.

The receptor comes from a woman aged 45-60 years with Graves disease. Donor details come from another sample of the same person, matched by shared clones. The input for sequencing was peripheral blood mononuclear cells (PBMCs), taken at new diagnosis, from a patient treated with antithyroid drugs. This chain is built from TRBV11-3 and TRBJ1-2; TRBD1 is perhaps the D gene, given 5 matching bases. The CDR3 protein sequence reads: CASSARGMGYNYGCTF. The DNA sequence reads TGTGCCAGCAGCGCCCGGGGGATGGGGTACAACTATGGCTGCACCTTC.